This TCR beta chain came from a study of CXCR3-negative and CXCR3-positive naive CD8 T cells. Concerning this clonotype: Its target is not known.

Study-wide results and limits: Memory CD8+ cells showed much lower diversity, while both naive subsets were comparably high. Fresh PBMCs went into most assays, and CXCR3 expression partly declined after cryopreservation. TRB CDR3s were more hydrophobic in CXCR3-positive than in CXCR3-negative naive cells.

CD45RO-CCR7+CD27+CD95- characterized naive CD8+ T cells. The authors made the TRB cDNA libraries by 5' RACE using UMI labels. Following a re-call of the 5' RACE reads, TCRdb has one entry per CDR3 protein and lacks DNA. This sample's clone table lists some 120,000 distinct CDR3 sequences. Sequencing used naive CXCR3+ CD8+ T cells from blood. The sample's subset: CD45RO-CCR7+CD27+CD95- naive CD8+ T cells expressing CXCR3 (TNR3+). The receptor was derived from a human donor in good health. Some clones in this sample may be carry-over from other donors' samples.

The CDR3 is CASSFLGQRNTGELFF. The V gene is TRBV5-1, the J gene TRBJ2-2; with no DNA, the TCRdb D assignment of TRBD1 cannot be verified. This CDR3 is built from 16 residues. In germline, CDR1 is SGHRS, CDR2 YFSETQ.